Only a few counts were recorded for the clone carrying this TCR beta chain. What it binds is not known. The germline V gene encodes CDR1 DFQATT and CDR2 SNEGSKA (reference sequence). Trimming shortened V by 1 base and J by 1 base, and 10 bases separated the two germline ends. The CDR3 has 14 residues. Each CDR3 protein gets one entry after TCRdb re-called the 5' RACE reads with MiXCR. The table records a few hundred thousand distinct CDR3 sequences, about 20% of them present only once. The data originate from a study of T-cell memory formation after mild COVID-19. Study results and caveats: Some responding clones appeared in pre-infection memory, suggesting cross-reactive memory joined. A balance of CD4 and CD8 characterized clones contracting day 15 to 85, whereas later expanders leaned CD4+. Largely, contracting CD4+ clones fell within CM and EM, and contracting CD8+ clones within EMRA.

This chain links TRBV20-1 with TRBJ1-1; D is perhaps TRBD1 (6 bases). Sequencing input: PBMCs or a T cell subset sorted from them (not recorded which). The sequence was obtained from an adult woman who had mild COVID-19 (a few samples of this study predate the infection). Cell type and time point are not known. As DNA, the CDR3 is TGCAGTGCTAGAGGCGACAGGAGGAACACTGAAGCTTTCTTT. Its protein product is CSARGDRRNTEAFF.